The clone carrying this T cell receptor beta chain was seen a handful of times. Germline-derived CDR1 and CDR2 are DFQATT and SNEGSKA (reference sequence). The CDR3 has 14 amino acids. V lost 7 bases and J 4 bases, leaving 17 bases between the germline ends. These data come from a study of T-cell reconstitution after alpha-beta-depleted transplantation in children. Unique molecular identifiers were incorporated into the prepared TCRbeta library. TCRdb ran MiXCR on the PCR reads and lists one entry per CDR3 protein. The data contain some 590,000 distinct CDR3 sequences, roughly a tenth of them singletons.

The receptor was isolated from a human donor who donated a stem cell graft to a child with acute myeloid leukemia. The chain joins TRBV20-1 to TRBJ1-5, with a weak D call TRBD1 (5 bases). The specimen comprised PBMCs from the stem cell graft donor, sampled from the stem cell graft. CDR3 in DNA: TGCAGTGTCCCAGAACGGACACTTAATCAGCCCCAGCATTTT. It is translated as CSVPERTLNQPQHF.